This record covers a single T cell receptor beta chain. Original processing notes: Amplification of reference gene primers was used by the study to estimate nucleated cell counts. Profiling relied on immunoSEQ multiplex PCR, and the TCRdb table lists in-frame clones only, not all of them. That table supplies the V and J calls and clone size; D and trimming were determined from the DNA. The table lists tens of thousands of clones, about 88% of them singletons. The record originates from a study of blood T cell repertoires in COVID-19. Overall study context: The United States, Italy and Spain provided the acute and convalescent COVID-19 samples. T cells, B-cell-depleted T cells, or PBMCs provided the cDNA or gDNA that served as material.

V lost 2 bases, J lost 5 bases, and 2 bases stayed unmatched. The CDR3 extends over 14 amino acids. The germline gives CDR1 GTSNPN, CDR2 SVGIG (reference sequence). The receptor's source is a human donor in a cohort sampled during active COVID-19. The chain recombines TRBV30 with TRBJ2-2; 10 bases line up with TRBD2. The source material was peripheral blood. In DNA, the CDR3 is TGTGCCTGGAGTATAGCGGGAGGAACCGGGGAGCTGTTTTTT. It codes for CAWSIAGGTGELFF.